The following is a TCR beta chain sequence with its context. Its antigen is unidentified. Within the sample, other DNA sequences also encode this same CDR3. Per germline, CDR1 MNHNY and CDR2 SVGAGI (reference sequence). This CDR3 is built from 13 residues. V was trimmed by 2 bases and J by 1 base, leaving 6 bases between them. Profiling relied on immunoSEQ multiplex PCR, and the TCRdb table lists in-frame clones only, not all of them. The sample lists more than 2 million clones, 95% occurring once. This record comes from a study of shared clonotypes between healthy human individuals. Study-level results: Incomplete sequencing of sorted subsets was indicated by rarefaction despite large depth.

The source material was naive CD4+ T cells sorted from blood. Specified subset: CD45RA+ positively selected. The chain combines TRBV6-6 with TRBJ2-7, with D possibly TRBD2 on 5 matching bases. The clonotype comes from a man aged 18 to 29 in good health. This chain's CDR3 is CASSYRGSYEQYF. In DNA form, the CDR3 reads TGTGCCAGCAGTTACCGAGGGTCCTACGAGCAGTACTTC.